A single sample gave rise to the 26 T cell receptor beta chains below, sequenced in a study of a mutant IDH1 vaccine in newly diagnosed glioma. TCRdb's copy holds only in-frame clones and misses some; the assay was immunoSEQ multiplex PCR. The sample contains some 29,000 clones, around three quarters of which appear only once. As to time point: week 35, safety follow-up. A single vaccine dose contained 300 ug of mutant IDH1 20-mer peptide, and topical imiquimod was used with it. Their antigens remain unidentified. This specimen consisted of PBMCs, obtained from a glioma patient whose treatment included an IDH1 peptide vaccine. The receptors derive from a woman between 25 and 40 years old with glioma. Some clones in this sample may be carry-over from other donors' samples.

CDR3 protein: CASSDPVGSGSNNEQFF. Here the CDR3 DNA reads TGTGCCAGCAGCGACCCCGTTGGTAGCGGGAGCAACAATGAGCAGTTCTTC. This rearrangement joins TRBV9 to TRBJ2-1, with TRBD2 matching over 9 bases. The germline CDR1 and CDR2 sequences are SGDLS and YYNGEE. The CDR3 covers 17 residues. The trim removed 3 bases at V and 5 bases at J, leaving 12 bases unmatched.

The V gene is TRBV15, the J gene TRBJ1-2; no clear D. This CDR3 is built from 17 residues. The germline V gene encodes CDR1 LNHNV and CDR2 YYDKDF (reference sequence). V shed 0 bases and J shed 3 bases, with 17 bases lying between them. The CDR3 coding sequence is TGTGCCACCAGCAGAGATCCCTATTTTGAAGCTTACTATGGCTACACCTTC. Translation: CATSRDPYFEAYYGYTF.

This chain connects TRBV5-5 to TRBJ1-1; D is unresolved. The CDR3 contains 14 residues. V lost 2 bases and J lost 2, with 10 bases in between. Germline V gives CDR1 SGHKS, CDR2 YYEKEE (reference sequence). The CDR3 DNA is TGTGCCAGCAGCTTCGCGGCCAGCAACACTGAAGCTTTCTTT. This encodes CASSFAASNTEAFF.

The chain carries TRBV18 and TRBJ2-7; D is unresolved. The CDR3 runs to 13 residues. Trimming stripped 0 bases from V and 3 bases from J, with 6 bases between. Germline V gene data show CDR1 as KGHSH and CDR2 as LQKENI. The CDR3 is CASSPPAHYEQYF. In nucleotides, the CDR3 is TGTGCCAGCTCACCACCGGCCCACTACGAGCAGTACTTC.

The genes are TRBV10-3 and TRBJ2-3; D could derive from TRBD1 or TRBD2 (5 bases each). The CDR3 is made up of 14 amino acids. From germline, CDR1 is ENHRY and CDR2 SYGVKD. V dropped 9 bases and J dropped 2 bases, with 15 bases sitting between them. The CDR3 nucleotides read TGTGCCATGCGAGGGGCTTTCAACACAGATACGCAGTATTTT. It translates to CAMRGAFNTDTQYF.

The chain employs TRBV25-1 and TRBJ2-5; D is undetermined. CDR1 is MGHDK and CDR2 is SYGVNS in the germline V gene. V shed 4 bases and J shed 4 bases, with 19 bases lying between them. CDR3 length: 16 amino acids. This CDR3 reads CASSGRGLRVIETQYF. The CDR3 bases are TGTGCCAGCAGTGGCCGAGGCCTGCGAGTAATAGAGACCCAGTACTTC.

The chain joins TRBV20-1 to TRBJ2-5; no reliable D call. Germline CDR1 reads DFQATT; CDR2 reads SNEGSKA (reference sequence). The CDR3 contains 9 residues. V was pared by 3 bases and J by 5 bases, with 1 base between. The CDR3 here is CSARETQYF. The CDR3 DNA sequence: TGCAGTGCTAGGGAGACCCAGTACTTC.

V usage is TRBV29-1 and J usage is TRBJ1-2; 11 bases line up with TRBD1. Trimming at V came to 6 bases and at J to 4 bases, leaving 7 bases not matched to a gene. The CDR3 totals 14 residues. CDR1 SQVTM and CDR2 ANQGSEA come from the germline V gene. The CDR3, as DNA: TGCAGCGTCACGGACAGGGGGCATAGCTATGGCTACACCTTC. It is translated as CSVTDRGHSYGYTF.

This clone was seen only a few times. The chain links TRBV4-1 to TRBJ2-2; D is undetermined. Trimming took 1 base from V and 5 from J, leaving 11 bases between them. The CDR3 runs 15 residues. CDR1 and CDR2 from the germline V gene are MGHRA and YSYEKL. The chain's CDR3 is CASSQGFLETGELFF. DNA of the CDR3: TGCGCCAGCAGCCAAGGCTTTTTGGAAACCGGGGAGCTGTTTTTT.

The V call is TRBV10-2, the J call TRBJ1-5; D is unresolved. This CDR3 is 12 amino acids long. V was pared by 6 bases and J by 7 bases, with 10 bases between. Germline loops: CDR1 WSHSY, CDR2 SAAADI. This CDR3 is CASSPPDQPQHF. CDR3 nucleotides: TGCGCCAGCAGCCCCCCAGACCAGCCCCAGCATTTT.

The chain couples TRBV10-2 to TRBJ2-3; 8 bases match TRBD2. Germline values: CDR1 WSHSY, CDR2 SAAADI. This CDR3 has 17 amino acids. V lost 1 base and J lost 4; bases outside the gene matches: 10. The CDR3 coding sequence is TGCGCCAGCAGTGAGTTCACCGGGACTAGGTGGCCAGATACGCAGTATTTT. Amino acids: CASSEFTGTRWPDTQYF.

The chain recombines TRBV10-3 with TRBJ1-1; tentatively, D is TRBD1 (5 bases). Between the trimmed V and J ends, which lost 11 bases and 8 bases, there was a span of 12 bases. Germline assignment: CDR1 ENHRY and CDR2 SYGVKD. CDR3 length: 10 residues. The chain's CDR3 is CAAGVGEAFF. The DNA of the CDR3 is TGTGCCGCGGGGGTCGGGGAAGCTTTCTTT.

Here the CDR3 reads CSVELGQGIWNGYTF. The CDR3 DNA sequence: TGCAGCGTTGAATTGGGACAGGGAATTTGGAATGGCTACACCTTC. V is TRBV29-1 and J is TRBJ1-2, with TRBD1 matching 9 bases. The CDR3 has 15 amino acids. Germline values: CDR1 SQVTM, CDR2 ANQGSEA. The V segment lost 2 bases and the J segment 6 bases; nucleotides outside the gene matches: 10.

This clone was recorded once. This chain uses TRBV19 with TRBJ1-1, with D uncertain. The CDR3 length is 14 residues. The V gene's germline CDR1 is LNHDA and CDR2 SQIVND (reference sequence). V lost 1 base and J 1 base, leaving 7 bases between the germline ends. CDR3 region: CASSIVHTNTEAFF. CDR3 DNA sequence: TGTGCCAGTAGTATAGTCCACACGAACACTGAAGCTTTCTTT.

The gene calls are TRBV27 and TRBJ1-3, with a weak D call TRBD1 (5 bases). The CDR3 runs to 15 residues. V was clipped by 5 bases and J by 6 bases, with 17 bases between them. Germline CDR1 and CDR2: MNHEY and SMNVEV (reference sequence). The DNA for the CDR3 is TGTGCCAGCAGTACCCTTGGGGGGAGAGAAAACACCATATATTTT. It specifies CASSTLGGRENTIYF.

This rearrangement joins TRBV5-4 to TRBJ1-2, with D unclear. Trimming removed 4 bases at V and 3 bases at J, with 10 bases between. This CDR3 contains 13 residues. The germline gives CDR1 SGHNT, CDR2 YYREEE (reference sequence). This CDR3 reads CASSPLGDYGYTF. In nucleotides, the CDR3 is TGTGCCAGCAGCCCCCTCGGGGACTATGGCTACACCTTC.

The chain links TRBV7-6 to TRBJ2-3; the D is unclear. Germline CDR1 and CDR2: SGHVS and FNYEAQ. CDR3 size: 13 residues. The germline V and J ends were trimmed by 5 bases and 6 bases, with 12 bases remaining between them. In nucleotides, the CDR3 is TGTGCCAGCAGCCTTGAGCCGGTCGATACGCAGTATTTT. Its translation is CASSLEPVDTQYF.

V and J are TRBV6-1 and TRBJ1-1, with D perhaps TRBD1 (6 bases). CDR1 is MNHNS, CDR2 SASEGT, per germline. The CDR3 runs 16 residues. V shed 1 base and J shed 1 base, with 13 bases lying between them. The CDR3 reads CASSEGNGQKNTEAFF. The CDR3 nucleotides read TGTGCCAGCAGTGAAGGGAACGGACAGAAGAACACTGAAGCTTTCTTT.

This clone was seen a single time. The gene calls are TRBV7-9 and TRBJ1-2; D is uncertain. Germline CDR1 reads SEHNR; CDR2 reads FQNEAQ (reference sequence). The ends were cut back, 3 bases at V and 8 bases at J, with 7 bases in the middle. The CDR3 extends over 11 amino acids. CDR3 nucleotide sequence: TGTGCCAGCAGCTTGGAGGGCGGCTACACCTTC. Residues: CASSLEGGYTF.

The CDR3 spells CASSLGRGYEQYF. The CDR3 DNA is TGTGCCAGCAGCTTGGGACGAGGCTACGAGCAGTACTTC. This rearrangement joins TRBV7-6 to TRBJ2-7; D is possibly TRBD1 or TRBD2 (5 bases each). The CDR3 has 13 residues. Germline CDR1 is SGHVS and CDR2 is FNYEAQ. The V gene lost 3 bases and the J gene lost 3 bases, with 9 bases spanning the gap.

This sequence joins TRBV7-6 and TRBJ2-7; 13 bases are a match to TRBD2. Germline V gene sequence: CDR1 SGHVS, CDR2 FNYEAQ. The CDR3 sequence is 15 residues long. V lost 5 bases, J lost 5 bases, and 6 bases stayed unmatched. The CDR3 loop is CASSGRTSGSDEQYF. The CDR3 bases are TGTGCCAGCAGCGGCAGGACTAGCGGGAGTGACGAGCAGTACTTC.

The chain uses TRBV27 and TRBJ2-7; tentatively, D is TRBD1 or TRBD2 (5 bases each). V gave up 3 bases and J gave up 4 bases, with 10 bases separating them. The germline V gene has CDR1 MNHEY and CDR2 SMNVEV (reference sequence). The CDR3 length is 13 residues. CDR3 DNA: TGTGCCAGCAGTTTGAGGGGCGGTTACGAGCAGTACTTC. It specifies CASSLRGGYEQYF.

The chain has TRBV7-9 and TRBJ1-1, with a possible D match to TRBD1 (6 bases). Germline V gene data show CDR1 as SEHNR and CDR2 as FQNEAQ (reference sequence). The CDR3 contains 15 residues. Trimming stripped 5 bases from V and 1 base from J, with 14 bases between. The CDR3 sequence is CASSLRGTSNTEAFF. Here the CDR3 DNA reads TGTGCCAGCAGCCTGAGGGGGACATCGAACACTGAAGCTTTCTTT.

The chain is built from TRBV9 and TRBJ2-2, with D possibly matching TRBD2 (5 bases). CDR3 length: 14 amino acids. V was trimmed by 2 bases and J by 6 bases, leaving 11 bases between them. Germline V gives CDR1 SGDLS, CDR2 YYNGEE. The CDR3 DNA is TGTGCCAGCAGCGTGGAACTAGACCCCGGGGAGCTGTTTTTT. Protein sequence: CASSVELDPGELFF.

This clone was picked up one time. The chain couples TRBV30 to TRBJ1-5, with 7 bases fitting TRBD1. With V trimmed by 5 bases and J by 4 bases, 5 bases remained unmatched. Germline-derived CDR1 and CDR2 are GTSNPN and SVGIG (reference sequence). The CDR3 extends over 13 amino acids. CDR3 sequence (DNA): TGTGCCTGGGGGGACAGAATAAATCAGCCCCAGCATTTT. Its protein product is CAWGDRINQPQHF.

The chain joins TRBV6-5 to TRBJ2-5, with D tentatively TRBD2 (6 bases). The DNA end favors TRBJ2-7, so the J call may be wrong. The germline V gene has CDR1 MNHEY and CDR2 SVGAGI. This CDR3 contains 13 residues. CDR3 amino acids: CASRGTAGYEQYF. CDR3 DNA: TGTGCCAGCAGGGGGACTGCCGGATACGAGCAGTACTTC.